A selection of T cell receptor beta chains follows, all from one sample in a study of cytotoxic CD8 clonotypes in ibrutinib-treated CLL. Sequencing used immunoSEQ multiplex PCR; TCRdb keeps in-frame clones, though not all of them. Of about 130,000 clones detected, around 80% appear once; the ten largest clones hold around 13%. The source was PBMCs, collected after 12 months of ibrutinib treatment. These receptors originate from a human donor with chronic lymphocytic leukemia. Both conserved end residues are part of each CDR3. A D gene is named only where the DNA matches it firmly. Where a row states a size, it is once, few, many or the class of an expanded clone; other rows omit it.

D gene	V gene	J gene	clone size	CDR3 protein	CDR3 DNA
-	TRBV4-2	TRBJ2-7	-	CASSTDPFVEQYF	TGTGCCAGCAGCACCGACCCCTTCGTCGAGCAGTACTTC
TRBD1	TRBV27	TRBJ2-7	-	CASSFGTESYEQYF	TGTGCCAGCAGTTTCGGGACAGAGTCCTACGAGCAGTACTTC
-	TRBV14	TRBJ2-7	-	CASSWTLSSYEQYF	TGTGCCAGCAGTTGGACATTAAGCTCCTACGAGCAGTACTTC
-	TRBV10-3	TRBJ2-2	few	CAISERGNTGELFF	TGTGCCATCAGTGAGCGGGGGAACACCGGGGAGCTGTTTTTT
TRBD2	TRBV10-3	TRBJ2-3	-	CAITSTSGSGDTQYF	TGTGCCATCACCTCGACTAGCGGGAGTGGCGATACGCAGTATTTT
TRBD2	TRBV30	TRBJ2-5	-	CAWRLAGMETQYF	TGTGCCTGGAGACTAGCGGGGATGGAGACCCAGTACTTC
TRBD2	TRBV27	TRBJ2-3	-	CASSPSWTSGSSTDTQYF	TGTGCCAGCAGTCCCAGCTGGACTAGCGGGTCCAGCACAGATACGCAGTATTTT
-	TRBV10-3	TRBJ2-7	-	CAISLYSSYEQYF	TGTGCCATCAGCCTATACTCTTCCTACGAGCAGTACTTC
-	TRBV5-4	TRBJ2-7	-	CASSLSWGAPYEQYF	TGTGCCAGCAGCTTGTCGTGGGGGGCTCCCTACGAGCAGTACTTC
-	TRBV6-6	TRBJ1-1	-	CASSYSDVGTEAFF	TGTGCCAGCAGTTACTCGGACGTGGGCACTGAAGCTTTCTTT
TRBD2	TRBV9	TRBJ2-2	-	CASSAIKSGSTGELFF	TGTGCCAGCAGCGCTATTAAGAGCGGGAGCACCGGGGAGCTGTTTTTT
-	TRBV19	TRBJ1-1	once	CASSIGQFTEAFF	TGTGCCAGTAGTATTGGGCAGTTCACTGAAGCTTTCTTT
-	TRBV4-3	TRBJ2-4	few	CASSQVNREGGIQYF	TGCGCCAGCAGCCAAGTAAACAGGGAAGGAGGCATTCAGTACTTC
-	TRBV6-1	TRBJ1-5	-	CASSEYYIFSNQPQHF	TGTGCCAGCAGTGAATATTACATCTTTAGCAATCAGCCCCAGCATTTT
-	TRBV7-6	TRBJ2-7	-	CASSLGLGDYEQYF	TGTGCCAGCAGCTTAGGACTAGGCGACTACGAGCAGTACTTC
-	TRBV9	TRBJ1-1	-	CASSVGPSTNTEAFF	TGTGCCAGCAGCGTAGGGCCTTCTACGAACACTGAAGCTTTCTTT
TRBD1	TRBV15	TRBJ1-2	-	CATSSTGGGYGYTF	TGTGCCACCAGCAGTACAGGGGGCGGCTATGGCTACACCTTC
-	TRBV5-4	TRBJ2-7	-	CASSFAGSYAEQYF	TGTGCCAGCAGCTTCGCGGGATCCTATGCCGAGCAGTACTTC
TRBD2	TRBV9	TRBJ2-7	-	CASSVSGQSYEQYF	TGTGCCAGCAGCGTTAGCGGGCAATCCTACGAGCAGTACTTC
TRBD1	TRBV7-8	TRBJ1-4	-	CASSASGTGREKLFF	TGTGCCAGCAGCGCTTCCGGGACAGGGAGGGAAAAACTGTTTTTT
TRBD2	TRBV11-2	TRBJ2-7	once	CASSVSGSMSYEQYF	TGTGCCAGCAGCGTTAGCGGGAGTATGTCCTACGAGCAGTACTTC
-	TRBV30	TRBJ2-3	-	CAWSVSLTDTQYF	TGTGCCTGGAGTGTATCCCTCACAGATACGCAGTATTTT
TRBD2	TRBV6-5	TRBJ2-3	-	CASSYSAGGPDTQYF	TGTGCCAGCAGTTACTCAGCGGGAGGGCCAGATACGCAGTATTTT
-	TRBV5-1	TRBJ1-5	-	CASSPGTNSNQPQHF	TGCGCCAGCAGCCCCGGGACAAATAGCAATCAGCCCCAGCATTTT
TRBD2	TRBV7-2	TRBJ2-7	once	CASSAAGASYEQYF	TGTGCCAGCAGCGCGGCGGGAGCCTCCTACGAGCAGTACTTC
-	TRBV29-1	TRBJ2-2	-	CSVPIHRNTGELFF	TGCAGCGTTCCTATTCACAGGAACACCGGGGAGCTGTTTTTT
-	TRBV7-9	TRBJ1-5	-	CASSYTGTGNNQPQHF	TGTGCCAGCAGCTATACAGGGACGGGGAACAATCAGCCCCAGCATTTT
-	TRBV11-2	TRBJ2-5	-	CASSRETQYF	TGTGCCAGCAGCCGAGAGACCCAGTACTTC
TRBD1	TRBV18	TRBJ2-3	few	CASSPTTGGRVFSSTDTQYF	TGTGCCAGCTCACCAACGACAGGGGGCAGGGTGTTTTCTAGCACAGATACGCAGTATTTT
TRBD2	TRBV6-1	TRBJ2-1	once	CASSDKAGLAEFDEQFF	TGTGCCAGCAGTGACAAGGCGGGACTAGCTGAATTCGATGAGCAGTTCTTC
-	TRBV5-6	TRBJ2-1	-	CASSQGGPISSYNEQFF	TGTGCCAGCAGCCAGGGCGGGCCGATTAGCTCCTACAATGAGCAGTTCTTC
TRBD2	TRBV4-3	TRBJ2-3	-	CASSQGLAGFADTQYF	TGCGCCAGCAGCCAAGGGTTAGCGGGATTCGCAGATACGCAGTATTTT
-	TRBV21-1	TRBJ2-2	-	CASQDTGTSGELFF	TGTGCCAGCCAAGACACGGGTACTAGCGGGGAGCTGTTTTTT
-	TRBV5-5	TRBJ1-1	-	CASSLEVGTEAFF	TGTGCCAGCAGCTTGGAGGTGGGCACTGAAGCTTTCTTT
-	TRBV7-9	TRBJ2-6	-	CASTWALGANVLTF	TGTGCCAGCACCTGGGCTCTGGGCGCCAACGTCCTGACTTTC
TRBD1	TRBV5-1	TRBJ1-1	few	CASSLASWTGGEGNTEAFF	TGCGCCAGCAGCTTGGCGTCGTGGACAGGGGGCGAGGGGAACACTGAAGCTTTCTTT
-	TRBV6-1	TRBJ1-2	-	CASSRTAESYGYTF	TGTGCCAGCAGTAGGACAGCGGAATCTTATGGCTACACCTTC
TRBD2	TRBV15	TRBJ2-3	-	CATSRDLSGRGPDTQYF	TGTGCCACCAGCAGAGATCTTAGCGGGAGGGGGCCAGATACGCAGTATTTT
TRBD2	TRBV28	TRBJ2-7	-	CASRTSTGTSAAYEQYF	TGTGCCAGCAGGACAAGTACCGGGACTAGCGCAGCCTACGAGCAGTACTTC
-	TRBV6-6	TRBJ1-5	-	CASSYGGQNQPQHF	TGTGCCAGCAGTTACGGTGGCCAAAATCAGCCCCAGCATTTT
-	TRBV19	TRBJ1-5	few	CASAVGLKDVRNQPQHF	TGTGCCAGCGCCGTCGGGCTAAAGGACGTTAGGAATCAGCCCCAGCATTTT
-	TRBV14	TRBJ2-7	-	CASSQDVRAPEKVEQYF	TGTGCCAGCAGCCAAGATGTACGGGCCCCAGAGAAGGTGGAGCAGTACTTC